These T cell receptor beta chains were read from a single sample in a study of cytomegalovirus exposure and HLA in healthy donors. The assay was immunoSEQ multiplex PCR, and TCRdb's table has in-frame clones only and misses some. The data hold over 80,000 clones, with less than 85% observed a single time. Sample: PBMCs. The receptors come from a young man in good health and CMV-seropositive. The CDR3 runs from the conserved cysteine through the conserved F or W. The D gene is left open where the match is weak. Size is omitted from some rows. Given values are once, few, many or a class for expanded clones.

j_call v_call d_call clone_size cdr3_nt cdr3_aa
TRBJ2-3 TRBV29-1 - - TGCAGCGTTGCTAGAGCGACAGATATGGATACGCAGTATTTT CSVARATDMDTQYF
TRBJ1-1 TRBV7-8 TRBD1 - TGTGCCAGCAGAATAACAGGGGGCACTGAAGCTTTCTTT CASRITGGTEAFF
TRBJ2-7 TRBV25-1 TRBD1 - TGTGCCAGCAGTCCGGGACAGGCGGTCTACGAGCAGTACTTC CASSPGQAVYEQYF
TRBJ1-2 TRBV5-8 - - TGTGCCAGCAGCTTGGGACGGGACTATGGCTACACCTTC CASSLGRDYGYTF
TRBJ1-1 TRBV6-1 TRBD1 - TGTGCCAGCAGGCGGGGACAGTGGAACACTGAAGCTTTCTTT CASRRGQWNTEAFF
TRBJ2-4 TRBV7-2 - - TGTGCCAGCAGCATATACTCTAGCGCAAACATTCAGTACTTC CASSIYSSANIQYF
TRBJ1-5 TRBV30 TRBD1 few TGTGCTCTGGATAGAGGGACAGGGGAACAGCCCCAGCATTTT CALDRGTGEQPQHF
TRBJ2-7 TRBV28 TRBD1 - TGTGCCAGCAGTTTATTCTCCGTTGACAGGGAGTCCTACGAGCAGTACTTC CASSLFSVDRESYEQYF
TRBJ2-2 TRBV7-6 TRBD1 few TGTGCCAGCAGCTGGGACAGTGCGAACACCGGGGAGCTGTTTTTT CASSWDSANTGELFF
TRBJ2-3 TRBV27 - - TGTGCCAGCAGTTTAATGGCTCCTACAGATACGCAGTATTTT CASSLMAPTDTQYF
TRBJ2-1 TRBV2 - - TGTGCCAGCAGTGGAGGGAGTTCCCCCTACAATGAGCAGTTCTTC CASSGGSSPYNEQFF
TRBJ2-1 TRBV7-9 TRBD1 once TGTGCCAGCAGCTTAGATGCAGGGGGCTATGAGCAGTTCTTC CASSLDAGGYEQFF
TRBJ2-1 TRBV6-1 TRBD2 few TGTGCCAGCAGTGACACTAGCGGGAGGGCCGATGAGCAGTTCTTC CASSDTSGRADEQFF
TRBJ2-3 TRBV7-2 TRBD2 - TGTGCCAGCAGTCCGATTGCCGGGACTATCACAGATACGCAGTATTTT CASSPIAGTITDTQYF
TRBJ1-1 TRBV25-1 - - TGTGCCAGCAGTGAATACTTGGACAATAAAGAAGCTTTCTTT CASSEYLDNKEAFF
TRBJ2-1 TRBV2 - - TGTGCCAGCTTAGCGGAAAGATCATATGAGCAGTTCTTC CASLAERSYEQFF
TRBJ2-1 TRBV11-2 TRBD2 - TGTGCCAGCAGCTCCAACCTAGCGGGAGGCCACCTACCCTACAATGAGCAGTTCTTC CASSSNLAGGHLPYNEQFF
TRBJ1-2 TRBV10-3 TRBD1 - TGTGCCTCAACCGAAGGGGCAGGGGGCAACTATGGCTACACCTTC CASTEGAGGNYGYTF
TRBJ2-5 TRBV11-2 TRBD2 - TGTGCCAGCAGCCCTCCCCCCAGCGGGAAGGGGACCCAGTACTTC CASSPPPSGKGTQYF
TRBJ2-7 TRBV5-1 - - TGCGCCAGCAGCTTGGCCGGGGTGGACTACGAGCAGTACTTC CASSLAGVDYEQYF
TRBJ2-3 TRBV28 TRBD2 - TGTGCCAGCAGGGAGAGCGGGAGGGGCACAGATACGCAGTATTTT CASRESGRGTDTQYF
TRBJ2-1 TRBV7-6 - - TGTGCCAGCAGCCCGACCATCGGACAGATCTACAATGAGCAGTTCTTC CASSPTIGQIYNEQFF
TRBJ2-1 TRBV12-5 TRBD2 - TGTGCTAGTGGTCCCACGAGGCTAGCGGGAGGAAGGAATGAGCAGTTCTTC CASGPTRLAGGRNEQFF
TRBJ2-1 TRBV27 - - TGTGCCAGCAGTCTTTACAGGGGGGGCTTTAATGAGCAGTTCTTC CASSLYRGGFNEQFF
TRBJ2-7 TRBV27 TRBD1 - TGTGCCAGCAGTCGGACAGGGGTTCTACGAGAGCAGTACTTC CASSRTGVLREQYF
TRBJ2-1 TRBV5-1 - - TGCGCCAGCAGCTTAAGTCCTGGGGCCGAGCAGTTCTTC CASSLSPGAEQFF
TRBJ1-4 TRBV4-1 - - TGCGCCAGCAGCCCGGGGGAGGGGGAAAAACTGTTTTTT CASSPGEGEKLFF
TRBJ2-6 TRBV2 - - TGTGCCAGCAACTGGTATCAGGGCAGAACAACGGCTGGATCTGGGGCCAACGTCCTGACTTTC CASNWYQGRTTAGSGANVLTF
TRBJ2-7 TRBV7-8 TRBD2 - TGTGCCAGCAGCCCGGCTAGCGGGACCCGATCCTACGAGCAGTACTTC CASSPASGTRSYEQYF
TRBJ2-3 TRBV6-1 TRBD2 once TGTGCCAGCAGTGGGCTAGCGGGAGGCCCAGATACGCAGTATTTT CASSGLAGGPDTQYF
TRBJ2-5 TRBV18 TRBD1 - TGTGCCAGCTCACCACGCGGGACAGGCGAAGAGACCCAGTACTTC CASSPRGTGEETQYF
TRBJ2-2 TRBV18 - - TGTGCCAGCTCACCGCGGAACACCGGGGAGCTGTTTTTT CASSPRNTGELFF
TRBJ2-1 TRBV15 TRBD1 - TGTGCCACCAGCAGGCTACCGGGACAGGGGGCTGGTGAGCAGTTCTTC CATSRLPGQGAGEQFF
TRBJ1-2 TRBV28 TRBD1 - TGTGCCAGCAGGACCGGGACAGGCTCACTCAGGGTCTATGGCTACACCTTC CASRTGTGSLRVYGYTF
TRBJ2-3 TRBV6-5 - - TGTGCCAGCAGTTACTCGAAAGGGGGCACAGATACGCAGTATTTT CASSYSKGGTDTQYF
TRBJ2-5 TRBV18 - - TGTGCCAGCTCACCTAGCCGGGCGGGGGAGACCCAGTACTTC CASSPSRAGETQYF
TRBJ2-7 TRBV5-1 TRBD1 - TGCGCCAGCAGCCCCCGGACAGGGTTAGGCGAGCAGTACTTC CASSPRTGLGEQYF
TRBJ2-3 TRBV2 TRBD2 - TGTGCCAGCAGGAGGACTAGCGCCACAGATACGCAGTATTTT CASRRTSATDTQYF